One sample yielded the 32 T cell receptor beta chains listed below, sequenced in a study of blood T cell repertoires in COVID-19. Assay used: immunoSEQ multiplex PCR; TCRdb lists only in-frame clones, some missing. This table holds 250,000 to 300,000 clones, 90% found once. Sequencing was performed on PBMCs or T cells enriched from blood (not recorded which). The receptors come from a woman aged 25-40 years who had recovered from COVID-19.

The rearrangement joins TRBV27 to TRBJ2-1; tentatively, D is TRBD1 (6 bases). V was trimmed by 4 bases and J by 2 bases, leaving 12 bases between them. This CDR3 has 15 amino acids. Germline V gene lookup returns CDR1 MNHEY and CDR2 SMNVEV (reference sequence). The CDR3 DNA reads as TGTGCCAGCAGTTCTGGGGGCTCAACCTACAATGAGCAGTTCTTC. It codes for CASSSGGSTYNEQFF.

The chain employs TRBV1 and TRBJ2-7; TRBD2 reflects the table's D call only, with no check against the DNA. TRBV1 is marked as a pseudogene. The CDR3 totals 17 residues. The CDR3 nucleotides are TGCACCAGCAGCCTTCGACTAGCGGGAGTTTTTTGTTACGAGCAGTACTTC. It encodes CTSSLRLAGVFCYEQYF.

The V and J genes are TRBV19 and TRBJ2-1; D is possibly TRBD2 (6 bases). This CDR3 is 13 amino acids long. V shed 3 bases and J shed 6 bases, with 9 bases lying between them. The germline V gene has CDR1 LNHDA and CDR2 SQIVND (reference sequence). The CDR3 loop is CASSMTSRNEQFF. In nucleotides, the CDR3 is TGTGCCAGTAGTATGACTAGTCGCAATGAGCAGTTCTTC. The variable domain in full, completed from reference TRBV19 and TRBJ2-1, reads DGGITQSPKYLFRKEGQNVTLSCEQNLNHDAMYWYRQDPGQGLRLIYYSQIVNDFQKGDIAEGYSVSREKKESFPLTVTSAQKNPTAFYLCASSMTSRNEQFFGPGTRLTVL.

This clone appeared once. The V and J genes are TRBV19 and TRBJ1-1; TRBD1 might be the D (5 bases). This CDR3 contains 16 residues. Germline values: CDR1 LNHDA, CDR2 SQIVND (reference sequence). The V and J ends lost 4 bases and 3 bases respectively, with 18 bases between them. In DNA, the CDR3 is TGTGCCAGTAGTAAAGACCAGGGTATAAGGGACACTGAAGCTTTCTTT. Protein sequence: CASSKDQGIRDTEAFF.

The V and J genes are TRBV30 and TRBJ2-7; 9 bases fit TRBD1. J lost 0 bases, V lost 1 base, and 7 bases had no gene match. The germline gives CDR1 GTSNPN, CDR2 SVGIG (reference sequence). There are 16 residues in the CDR3. The DNA of the CDR3 is TGTGCCTGGAGTGAGGGGACAGGGTTCAGCTCCTACGAGCAGTACTTC. Translation gives CAWSEGTGFSSYEQYF.

This clone showed up just a few times. The chain recombines TRBV2 with TRBJ1-1; 7 positions agree with TRBD1. With 6 bases clipped from V and 4 bases from J, the junction kept 17 bases outside the gene matches. Germline V gives CDR1 SNHLY, CDR2 FYNNEI. The CDR3 extends over 17 amino acids. CDR3 in DNA: TGTGCCAGCAGCGACCCGGGGACAGAGATTTGGGGCACTGAAGCTTTCTTT. The encoded protein is CASSDPGTEIWGTEAFF.

The chain recombines TRBV3-1 (or the pseudogene TRBV3-2) with TRBJ1-6; D not resolved. The length of the CDR3 is 16 residues. The germline gives CDR1 LGHDT, CDR2 YNNKEL (reference sequence). Trimming removed 1 base at V and 3 bases at J, with 10 bases between. This CDR3 is CASSQVGADYNSPLHF. As DNA, the CDR3 is TGTGCCAGCAGCCAAGTTGGTGCAGACTATAATTCACCCCTCCACTTT.

The chain carries TRBV6-2 or TRBV6-3 and TRBJ1-2, with D possibly being TRBD1 (6 bases). This CDR3 region has 13 residues. Germline V gene sequence: CDR1 MNHEY, CDR2 SVGEGT. V was trimmed by 5 bases and J by 4 bases, leaving 11 bases between them. The CDR3: CASSVQGSYGYTF. In DNA form, the CDR3 reads TGTGCCAGCAGTGTACAGGGTAGCTATGGCTACACCTTC.

This chain joins TRBV19 and TRBJ2-7; D may be TRBD2 (5 bases). There are 15 residues in the CDR3. CDR1 LNHDA and CDR2 SQIVND come from the germline V gene (reference sequence). Trimming removed 2 bases from V and 3 bases from J, with 14 bases in between. CDR3 in amino acids: CASSIFGSGNYEQYF. Here the CDR3 DNA reads TGTGCCAGTAGTATATTTGGCAGCGGAAACTACGAGCAGTACTTC.

This clone was counted a single time. This sequence joins TRBV7-9 and TRBJ1-1; the match to TRBD1 covers 9 bases. The germline V gene has CDR1 SEHNR and CDR2 FQNEAQ (reference sequence). Unmatched junction bases numbered 13, after V lost 0 bases and J lost 11 bases. The CDR3 is 16 residues long. The CDR3: CASSLALRTGELVAFF. CDR3 nucleotide sequence: TGTGCCAGCAGCTTAGCCCTCCGGACAGGGGAACTAGTCGCTTTCTTT.

The chain links TRBV10-3 to TRBJ1-5, with 11 bases fitting TRBD1. The V gene's germline CDR1 is ENHRY and CDR2 SYGVKD. CDR3 length equals 15 residues. The V gene end was trimmed by 8 bases and the J gene end by 4 bases; junction bases not matched to a gene: 7. The CDR3 loop is CAIGGQGEKNQPQHF. The CDR3 DNA is TGTGCCATCGGGGGACAGGGGGAAAAGAATCAGCCCCAGCATTTT.

Sample share makes this clone medium-sized (0.01 to 0.1%). This same CDR3 is encoded by further DNA sequences in the sample. This chain joins TRBV18 and TRBJ1-1; 9 nucleotides align to TRBD1. The CDR3 has 13 residues. Germline V gives CDR1 KGHSH, CDR2 LQKENI. J lost 5 bases, V lost 2 bases, and 0 bases had no gene match. CDR3 DNA: TGTGCCAGCTCACCAGACAGGGGGACTGAAGCTTTCTTT. It translates to CASSPDRGTEAFF.

The CDR3 region has the DNA TGTGCCAGCAGCTTAAGGGTATCTAGCGGGAGGATCGATGAGCAGTTCTTC. As protein: CASSLRVSSGRIDEQFF. The chain couples TRBV11-3 to TRBJ2-1; 11 bases fit TRBD2. This CDR3 comprises 17 residues. After removal of 2 bases from V and 8 bases from J, the junction contained 11 bases not matched to a gene. Germline lookup yields CDR1 SGHNT and CDR2 YENEEA. Looking up the rest from reference TRBV11-3 and TRBJ2-1 gives the full variable domain: EAGVVQSPRYKIIEKKQPVAFWCNPISGHNTLYWYLQNLGQGPELLIRYENEEAVDDSQLPKDRFSAERLKGVDSTLKIQPAELGDSAVYLCASSLRVSSGRIDEQFFGPGTRLTVL.

The chain joins TRBV29-1 to TRBJ2-7; D remains ambiguous. Trimming removed 5 bases from V and 0 bases from J, with 5 bases in between. Germline V gene data show CDR1 as SQVTM and CDR2 as ANQGSEA. This CDR3 region has 11 residues. The CDR3 nucleotides read TGCAGCGTTCTCCTCTCCTACGAGCAGTACTTC. Translated: CSVLLSYEQYF.

J is TRBJ1-4 and V is TRBV5-8; D is uncertain. The CDR3 covers 15 residues. The germline V and J ends were trimmed by 5 bases and 8 bases, with 19 bases remaining between them. Germline V gives CDR1 SGHTS, CDR2 YDEGEE. CDR3 in amino acids: CASRDRQRTGEKLFF. Written as DNA, the CDR3 is TGTGCCAGCAGAGACCGACAAAGGACGGGAGAAAAACTGTTTTTT.

This chain connects TRBV5-8 to TRBJ2-5; weak D call: TRBD2 (6 bases). This CDR3 comprises 14 residues. Deletions cut 7 bases from V and 5 bases from J, with 18 bases between. Germline-derived CDR1 and CDR2 are SGHTS and YDEGEE. The CDR3, as DNA: TGTGCCAGCGGGTCCCGGGACTTTGGGGAGACCCAGTACTTC. Translation: CASGSRDFGETQYF.

The chain uses TRBV28 and TRBJ1-5, with no clear D. This CDR3 has 15 residues. CDR1 is MDHEN, CDR2 SYDVKM, per germline. The germline V and J ends were trimmed by 5 bases and 4 bases, with 15 bases remaining between them. The CDR3 bases are TGTGCCAGCAGTGAATCTTCGGGGTTTAATCAGCCCCAGCATTTT. Its protein product is CASSESSGFNQPQHF.

The rearrangement links TRBV11-2 to TRBJ1-4, with D maybe TRBD1 (5 bases). The CDR3 spans 17 residues. Trimming removed 4 bases from V and 8 bases from J, with 23 bases in between. The germline V gene encodes CDR1 SGHAT and CDR2 FQNNGV. CDR3 sequence reads: CASSWGVLGEEKEKLFF. CDR3 coding DNA: TGTGCCAGCAGCTGGGGTGTCTTAGGGGAGGAAAAAGAAAAACTGTTTTTT.

The chain is built from TRBV29-1 and TRBJ2-3; 11 bases are a match to TRBD2. CDR1 SQVTM and CDR2 ANQGSEA come from the germline V gene. The CDR3 runs 16 residues. The V and J ends lost 4 bases and 5 bases, in that order; junction bases with no gene match: 11. Here the CDR3 reads CSVVGLAGGRGDTQYF. In nucleotides, the CDR3 is TGCAGCGTTGTTGGGCTAGCGGGAGGCAGAGGAGATACGCAGTATTTT.

This clone was seen once. The rearrangement links TRBV19 to TRBJ2-2; D might be TRBD2 (6 bases). CDR1 LNHDA and CDR2 SQIVND come from the germline V gene (reference sequence). Trimming shortened V by 10 bases and J by 4 bases, and 19 bases separated the two germline ends. This CDR3 has 15 residues. The CDR3 protein is CATQVTGVGTGELFF. For the CDR3, the DNA is TGTGCCACCCAAGTGACGGGGGTCGGCACCGGGGAGCTGTTTTTT.

This clone showed up just once. The CDR3 spells CASRQGSEQFF. CDR3 DNA sequence: TGTGCCTCACGACAGGGAAGTGAGCAGTTCTTC. The J gene is TRBJ2-1, the V gene TRBV6-5; the match to TRBD1 covers 7 bases. The V gene end was trimmed by 11 bases and the J gene end by 9 bases; junction bases not matched to a gene: 7. There are 11 residues in the CDR3. Looked up from germline, CDR1 is MNHEY and CDR2 is SVGAGI.

J is TRBJ2-7 and V is TRBV24-1, with D maybe TRBD2 (5 bases). Per the germline V gene, CDR1 is KGHDR and CDR2 is SFDVKD. CDR3 length: 17 amino acids. V dropped 3 bases and J dropped 4 bases, with 21 bases sitting between them. CDR3 region: CATSDKTPGLAVYEQYF. CDR3 DNA sequence: TGTGCCACCAGTGATAAAACCCCCGGGCTAGCCGTATACGAGCAGTACTTC.

The chain joins TRBV11-2 to TRBJ2-1; D perhaps matches TRBD1 (6 bases). The CDR3 extends over 15 amino acids. Per the germline V gene, CDR1 is SGHAT and CDR2 is FQNNGV. V lost 1 base and J 0 bases, leaving 7 bases between the germline ends. The CDR3 coding sequence is TGTGCCAGCAGCTTAGTCAGGGGCTCCTACAATGAGCAGTTCTTC. Its protein is CASSLVRGSYNEQFF.

The rearrangement uses TRBV6-2 or TRBV6-3 and TRBJ1-1, with TRBD1 identical over 9 bases. The CDR3 has 15 residues. V gave up 5 bases and J gave up 6 bases; unmatched junction bases: 10. From germline, CDR1 is MNHEY and CDR2 SVGEGT. In DNA, the CDR3 is TGTGCCAGCAGTCTGGATCTACAGGGGGCGGCTGAAGCTTTCTTT. It specifies CASSLDLQGAAEAFF.

The rearrangement joins TRBV10-1 to TRBJ2-7, with TRBD2 identical over 8 bases. V dropped 6 bases and J dropped 6; count of bases not matched to a gene: 19. Germline loops: CDR1 WNHNN, CDR2 SYGVQD (reference sequence). The CDR3 loop spans 17 amino acids. In DNA, the CDR3 is TGCGCCAGCAGGGGATCGGCGGGAGGTTTTCTTGACTGCGAGCAGTACTTC. It encodes CASRGSAGGFLDCEQYF.

The rearrangement links TRBV19 to TRBJ2-1; 11 bases are a match to TRBD2. The CDR3 totals 15 residues. With V trimmed by 6 bases and J by 7 bases, 8 bases remained unmatched. The germline CDR1 and CDR2 sequences are LNHDA and SQIVND (reference sequence). The CDR3 here is CASSGQLAGANEQFF. The CDR3 DNA sequence: TGTGCCAGTAGCGGCCAACTAGCGGGAGCTAATGAGCAGTTCTTC.

The chain has TRBV6-5 and TRBJ2-7; perhaps TRBD1 as D (5 bases). V was pared by 6 bases and J by 3 bases, with 15 bases between. Germline assignment: CDR1 MNHEY and CDR2 SVGAGI. This CDR3 region has 14 residues. This chain's CDR3 is CASRPTTQGYEQYF. The DNA for the CDR3 is TGTGCCAGCAGACCAACGACGCAGGGCTACGAGCAGTACTTC.

The CDR3 region is CASSQDRSVTAQYF. The CDR3 bases are TGTGCCAGCAGCCAAGATCGTTCGGTCACGGCCCAGTACTTC. V usage is TRBV3-1 (or the pseudogene TRBV3-2) and J usage is TRBJ2-5; D uncertain. The germline V and J ends were trimmed by 0 bases and 9 bases, with 14 bases remaining between them. The CDR3 spans 14 residues. The germline CDR1 and CDR2 sequences are LGHDT and YNNKEL (reference sequence).

The chain is built from TRBV19 and TRBJ1-1; 7 bases match TRBD1. The V gene end was trimmed by 9 bases and the J gene end by 4 bases; junction bases not matched to a gene: 14. Germline CDR1 and CDR2: LNHDA and SQIVND (reference sequence). There are 15 residues in the CDR3. CDR3 DNA sequence: TGTGCCAGCTGGCCGAGGGCAGGGGGAGGCACTGAAGCTTTCTTT. This translates into CASWPRAGGGTEAFF.

This chain joins TRBV5-6 and TRBJ2-7, with 9 bases identical to TRBD2. The CDR3 is made up of 15 amino acids. V shed 0 bases, J shed 0 bases, and the junction held 1 base outside the gene matches. CDR1 is SGHDT, CDR2 YYEEEE, per germline. CDR3 residues: CASSLASGISYEQYF. In nucleotides, the CDR3 is TGTGCCAGCAGCTTGGCTAGCGGGATCTCCTACGAGCAGTACTTC.

V gene TRBV5-8 combines with J gene TRBJ2-3, with a possible D match to TRBD1 (6 bases). V lost 6 bases and J 4 bases, leaving 15 bases between the germline ends. This CDR3 contains 14 residues. The germline CDR1 and CDR2 sequences are SGHTS and YDEGEE. The CDR3 DNA reads as TGTGCCAGCACCAAGGGGGATCGGGCAGATACGCAGTATTTT. Protein: CASTKGDRADTQYF.

This chain connects TRBV7-9 to TRBJ2-7, with no clear D. The CDR3 consists of 13 residues. V lost 1 base and J 4 bases, leaving 8 bases between the germline ends. The germline gives CDR1 SEHNR, CDR2 FQNEAQ (reference sequence). CDR3 DNA: TGTGCCAGCAGCTTAGTATTCCAGTACGAGCAGTACTTC. Translated, it gives CASSLVFQYEQYF.